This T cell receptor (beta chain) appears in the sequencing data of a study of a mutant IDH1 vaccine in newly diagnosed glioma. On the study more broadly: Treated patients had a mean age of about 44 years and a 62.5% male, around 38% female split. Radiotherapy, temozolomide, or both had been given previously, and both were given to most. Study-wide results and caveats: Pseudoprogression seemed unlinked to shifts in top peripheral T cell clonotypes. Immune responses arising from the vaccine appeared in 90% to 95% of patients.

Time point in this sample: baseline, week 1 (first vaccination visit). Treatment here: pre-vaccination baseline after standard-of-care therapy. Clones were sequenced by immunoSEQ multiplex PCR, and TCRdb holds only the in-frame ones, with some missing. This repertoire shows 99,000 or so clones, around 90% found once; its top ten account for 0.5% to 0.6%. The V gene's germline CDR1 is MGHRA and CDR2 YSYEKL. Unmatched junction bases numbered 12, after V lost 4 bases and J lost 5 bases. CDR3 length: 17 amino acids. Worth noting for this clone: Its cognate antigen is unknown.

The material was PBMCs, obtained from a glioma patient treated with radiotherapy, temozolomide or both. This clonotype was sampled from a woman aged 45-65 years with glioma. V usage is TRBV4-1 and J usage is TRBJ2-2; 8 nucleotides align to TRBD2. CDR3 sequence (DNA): TGCGCCAGCAGCCGAGAGGGAGCGGGAGTGAGGACCGGGGAGCTGTTTTTT. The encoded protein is CASSREGAGVRTGELFF.